A selection of T cell receptor beta chains follows, all from one sample in a study of blood T cells in healthy people across ages. TCRdb redid the calling of the 5' RACE reads with MiXCR, one entry per CDR3 protein. Among around 800,000 distinct CDR3 sequences, roughly 25% were seen once, and the ten largest hold 3%. These data also featured in a second study, about T cells of mothers and their children.

The source material was blood. These receptors all come from a boy younger than 18 in good health. Each CDR3 is given with its conserved first and last residue. The order of the fields is V gene, D gene, J gene, clone size, CDR3 DNA, CDR3 protein. The D gene is left open where the match is weak. For some rows the clone size is stated as once, few or many, or as a class when expanded; others skip it.

TRBV19	TRBD2	TRBJ2-1	few	TGTGCCAGTAGTACCCTAGCGGGTGAGCAGTTCTTC	CASSTLAGEQFF
TRBV20-1	.	TRBJ1-1	.	TGCAGTGCCTCACCGGGCAGGGTAAAGGGGAACACTGAAGCTTTCTTT	CSASPGRVKGNTEAFF
TRBV30	TRBD1	TRBJ2-7	.	TGTGCCTTGAGACAGGGACCCGGGAACGAGCAGTACTTC	CALRQGPGNEQYF
TRBV11-3	TRBD2	TRBJ2-1	.	TGTGCCAGCAGCTTGGGGAGGACTAGCGGGGACAATGAGCAGTTCTTC	CASSLGRTSGDNEQFF
TRBV7-3	TRBD1	TRBJ1-1	.	TGTGCCAGCAGCCCCCAGGGGGGGTTTGGGAGAAACACTGAAGCTTTCTTT	CASSPQGGFGRNTEAFF
TRBV11-2	.	TRBJ2-4	.	TGTGCCAGCAGCTTAGGAGGGGCACTATCAAAAAACATTCAGTACTTC	CASSLGGALSKNIQYF
TRBV20-1	.	TRBJ2-5	few	TGCAGTGCTAGGGGAACAGCGAGAGCGGGAGAGACCCAGTACTTC	CSARGTARAGETQYF
TRBV2	TRBD1	TRBJ2-6	few	TGTGCCAGCAACGTGGAGGTAGGACAGGCGAACTCTGGGGCCAACGTCCTGACTTTC	CASNVEVGQANSGANVLTF
TRBV20-1	.	TRBJ2-7	few	TGCAGTGCTAACACAGGTGGGGGGGCGTACGAGCAGTACTTC	CSANTGGGAYEQYF
TRBV19	.	TRBJ2-6	.	TGTGCCAGTAGTACCCCATACTCTGGGGCCAACGTCCTGACTTTC	CASSTPYSGANVLTF
TRBV5-1	.	TRBJ1-2	.	TGCGCCAGCAGCAGGGAGGACTATGGCTACACCTTC	CASSREDYGYTF
TRBV5-1	TRBD1	TRBJ1-2	few	TGCGCCAGCAGCTTGAGAGGGGGCGAAAACTATGGCTACACCTTC	CASSLRGGENYGYTF
TRBV14	.	TRBJ1-2	.	TGTGCCAGCAGCCAAGTCGATCTTTATGGCTACACCTTC	CASSQVDLYGYTF
TRBV3-1	.	TRBJ2-2	.	TGTGCCAGCAGCCGAACTACGGGGGAGCTGTTTTTT	CASSRTTGELFF
TRBV20-1	.	TRBJ2-1	.	TGCAGTACTAGCTCCTACAATGAGCAGTTCTTC	CSTSSYNEQFF
TRBV29-1	.	TRBJ1-4	many	TGCAGCGCCAGGAACGCCCTTAATGAAAAACTGTTTTTT	CSARNALNEKLFF
TRBV6-4	TRBD2	TRBJ2-5	few	TGTGCCAGCAGTGAGGAGGGAGGGTACGAGACCCAGTACTTC	CASSEEGGYETQYF
TRBV29-1	.	TRBJ2-5	.	TGCGGCGTCGGCAATCAGGGAGAGACCCAGTACTTC	CGVGNQGETQYF
TRBV13	TRBD1	TRBJ1-4	few	TGTGCCAGCAGCCCAGGACAGGGGAAACTGTTTTTT	CASSPGQGKLFF
TRBV20-1	.	TRBJ2-1	.	TGCAGTGCTAAGGGAGTAACAGGAATCTCCTACAATGAGCAGTTCTTC	CSAKGVTGISYNEQFF
TRBV7-7	TRBD2	TRBJ2-5	many	TGTGCTAGCAGCAAAGGGACTAACCAAGAGACCCAGTACTTC	CASSKGTNQETQYF
TRBV28	.	TRBJ2-7	.	TGTGCCAGCAGCTCCCCGGGGTCGGGGCAGTACTTC	CASSSPGSGQYF
TRBV20-1	TRBD1	TRBJ2-5	.	TGCAGTGCTAGAGGGGACAGGGGGGGGCGAGAGACCCAGTACTTC	CSARGDRGGRETQYF
TRBV9	TRBD1	TRBJ1-2	once	TGTGCCAGCAGAGGGACAGGCCAAGGCTATGGCTACACCTTC	CASRGTGQGYGYTF
TRBV5-1	TRBD1	TRBJ2-2	few	TGCGCCAGCAGCTTGGCGGTCGTGGACAGGGGTCTTCAAAGGGAGCTGTTTTTT	CASSLAVVDRGLQRELFF
TRBV9	.	TRBJ2-3	few	TGTGCCAGCAGCGCCGGACTCTCTAGCACAGATACGCAGTATTTT	CASSAGLSSTDTQYF
TRBV7-2	.	TRBJ1-4	few	TGTGCCAGCAGCTTTGGCCTACTGTCAGATGAAAAACTGTTTTTT	CASSFGLLSDEKLFF
TRBV20-1	.	TRBJ2-5	.	TGCAGAGCAAAGGGTAGCATCCAAGGACAAGAGACCCAGTACTTC	CRAKGSIQGQETQYF
TRBV7-3	.	TRBJ2-5	few	TGTGCCAGCAGCCCACAAGGATGGCAAGAGACCCAGTACTTC	CASSPQGWQETQYF
TRBV27	.	TRBJ2-7	few	TGTGCCAGCAGTTCTACTACAGGGCCTGGCGAGCAGTACTTC	CASSSTTGPGEQYF
TRBV7-3	.	TRBJ2-5	few	TGTGCCAGCAGCGGAGGGACAACCCAAGGGGAGACCCAGTACTTC	CASSGGTTQGETQYF
TRBV12-5	.	TRBJ1-4	.	TGTGCTAGTGGTTTGTCGTTCGCAACTAATGAAAAACTGTTTTTT	CASGLSFATNEKLFF
TRBV9	.	TRBJ2-2	few	TGTGCCAGCAGCCCCCTCGGGCTTCTGAACACCGGGGAGCCGTTTTTT	CASSPLGLLNTGEPFF
TRBV9	.	TRBJ2-5	.	TGTGCCAGCAGCGCCCGGACGGGGTTCCAAGAGACCCAGTACTTC	CASSARTGFQETQYF
TRBV12-3/TRBV12-4	.	TRBJ1-5	many	TGTGCCAGCAGCCTCTCAGGGGATCAGCCCCAGCATTTT	CASSLSGDQPQHF
TRBV7-9	.	TRBJ2-7	few	TGTGCCAGCAGCTCCAGTATTTCCGGGGACGAGCAGTACTTC	CASSSSISGDEQYF
TRBV7-2	TRBD2	TRBJ2-3	.	TGTGCCAGCAGCTCCCATAGCGGGGGGAACACAGATACGCAGTATTTT	CASSSHSGGNTDTQYF
TRBV6-2/TRBV6-3	TRBD1	TRBJ2-1	.	TGTGCCAGCAGTTACTCCTGGGGACAGGGATCGAGTGAGCAGTTCTTC	CASSYSWGQGSSEQFF
TRBV12-3/TRBV12-4	TRBD1	TRBJ2-5	.	TGTGCCAGCAGCAGTCCGGGGACAGAATACCAAGAGACCCAGTACTTC	CASSSPGTEYQETQYF
TRBV9	.	TRBJ2-5	few	TGTGCCAGCAGCGTAGAGATGGTGGGAGAGACCCAGTACTTC	CASSVEMVGETQYF
TRBV5-1	TRBD2	TRBJ2-3	few	TGCGCCAGCAGCTTCACTAGCGGATACACAGATACGCAGTATTTT	CASSFTSGYTDTQYF
TRBV4-1	TRBD1	TRBJ1-4	few	TGCGCCAGCAGCCAAGGGACAGGGTCGAATGAAAAACTGTTTTTT	CASSQGTGSNEKLFF
TRBV28	.	TRBJ1-5	few	TGTGCCAGCAGTTTATTAGCGACAGAAGGGGCCCAGCATTTT	CASSLLATEGAQHF
TRBV30	.	TRBJ1-4	.	TGTGCCTGGAGTCCCCGCAGGCAGAAACTGTTTTTT	CAWSPRRQKLFF
TRBV2	.	TRBJ2-1	.	TGTGCCAGCAGTGAGGAGGGGGGGGCTTCCCACAATGAGCAGTTCTTC	CASSEEGGASHNEQFF
TRBV10-3	TRBD1	TRBJ1-1	few	TGTGCCATCAGAGGGACAGGGGATACTGAAGCTTTCTTT	CAIRGTGDTEAFF
TRBV12-3/TRBV12-4	.	TRBJ1-2	once	TGTGCCAGCAGTTGGCAAAGGGAGAGTGGCTACACCTTC	CASSWQRESGYTF
TRBV6-5	.	TRBJ1-4	.	TGTGCCAGCAGTTTATACATGAAGGAAAAACTGTTTTTT	CASSLYMKEKLFF
TRBV6-6	TRBD2	TRBJ2-5	.	TGTGCCAGCAGTTCAGATCGGGAGGGGACCCAGTACTTC	CASSSDREGTQYF
TRBV7-2	.	TRBJ2-4	.	TGTGCCAGCAGCTTAGTCCCCAGCATTCAGTACTTC	CASSLVPSIQYF
TRBV10-3	TRBD1	TRBJ2-1	.	TGTGCCATCGACTATCCGGGACAGGTCTTGTCAAATGAGCAGTTCTTC	CAIDYPGQVLSNEQFF
TRBV28	.	TRBJ1-3	.	TGTGCCACTCAGCCGGCCTCTGGAAACACCATATATTTT	CATQPASGNTIYF